This T cell receptor (beta chain) emerged from a study of human T cells and chemical hapten exposure. A single record per CDR3 protein comes from TCRdb applying MiXCR to the RACE reads. This table has approximately 400,000 distinct CDR3 sequences, approximately 5.1% appearing once. Described time point: pre-sensitization, week 0. Treatment: therapeutic diphenylcyclopropenone sensitization with weekly scalp DPC. Prior to each patch test being applied, blood was drawn. The donor pool consisted of alopecia patients aged 18 to 70 years, considered suitable for DPC. Per germline, CDR1 LGHDT and CDR2 YNNKEL (reference sequence). V was clipped by 1 base and J by 5 bases, with 12 bases between them. This CDR3 spans 14 amino acids. This clonotype has at least ten counts.

The specimen comprised whole blood, sampled in connection with sensitization to the hapten diphenylcyclopropenone (DPC). The chain couples TRBV3-1 to TRBJ2-7, with D possibly TRBD1 on 5 matching bases. The source is a woman between 45 and 65 years old with alopecia areata. Some clones in this sample may be carry-over from other donors' samples. The CDR3 DNA is TGTGCCAGCAGCCAAGGGGCAGGGATCGACGAGCAGTACTTC. Its translation: CASSQGAGIDEQYF.